Reported below is one T cell receptor (beta chain). This specimen comes from a study of cytomegalovirus exposure and HLA in healthy donors. PCR primers comprised 60 Vbeta and 13 Jbeta primers. Some clones are missing from TCRdb's copy, which holds only in-frame ones; the method was immunoSEQ multiplex PCR. The sample lists approximately 150,000 clones; roughly three fifths were seen once. The sample taken for sequencing was PBMCs. This receptor was identified in a male donor in good health and CMV-seronegative.

The chain's CDR3 is CASSLVQGNSPLHF. In DNA form, the CDR3 reads TGTGCCAGCAGCTTAGTACAGGGAAATTCACCCCTCCACTTT. The rearrangement joins TRBV7-2 to TRBJ1-6, with D possibly TRBD1 on 6 matching bases. The CDR3 has 14 residues. The germline V gene encodes CDR1 SGHTA and CDR2 FQGNSA. V shed 1 base and J shed 7 bases, with 8 bases lying between them. The entire variable domain, with the rest obtained from reference TRBV7-2 and TRBJ1-6, is as follows: GAGVSQSPSNKVTEKGKDVELRCDPISGHTALYWYRQSLGQGLEFLIYFQGNSAPDKSGLPSDRFSAERTGGSVSTLTIQRTQQEDSAVYLCASSLVQGNSPLHFGNGTRLTVT.